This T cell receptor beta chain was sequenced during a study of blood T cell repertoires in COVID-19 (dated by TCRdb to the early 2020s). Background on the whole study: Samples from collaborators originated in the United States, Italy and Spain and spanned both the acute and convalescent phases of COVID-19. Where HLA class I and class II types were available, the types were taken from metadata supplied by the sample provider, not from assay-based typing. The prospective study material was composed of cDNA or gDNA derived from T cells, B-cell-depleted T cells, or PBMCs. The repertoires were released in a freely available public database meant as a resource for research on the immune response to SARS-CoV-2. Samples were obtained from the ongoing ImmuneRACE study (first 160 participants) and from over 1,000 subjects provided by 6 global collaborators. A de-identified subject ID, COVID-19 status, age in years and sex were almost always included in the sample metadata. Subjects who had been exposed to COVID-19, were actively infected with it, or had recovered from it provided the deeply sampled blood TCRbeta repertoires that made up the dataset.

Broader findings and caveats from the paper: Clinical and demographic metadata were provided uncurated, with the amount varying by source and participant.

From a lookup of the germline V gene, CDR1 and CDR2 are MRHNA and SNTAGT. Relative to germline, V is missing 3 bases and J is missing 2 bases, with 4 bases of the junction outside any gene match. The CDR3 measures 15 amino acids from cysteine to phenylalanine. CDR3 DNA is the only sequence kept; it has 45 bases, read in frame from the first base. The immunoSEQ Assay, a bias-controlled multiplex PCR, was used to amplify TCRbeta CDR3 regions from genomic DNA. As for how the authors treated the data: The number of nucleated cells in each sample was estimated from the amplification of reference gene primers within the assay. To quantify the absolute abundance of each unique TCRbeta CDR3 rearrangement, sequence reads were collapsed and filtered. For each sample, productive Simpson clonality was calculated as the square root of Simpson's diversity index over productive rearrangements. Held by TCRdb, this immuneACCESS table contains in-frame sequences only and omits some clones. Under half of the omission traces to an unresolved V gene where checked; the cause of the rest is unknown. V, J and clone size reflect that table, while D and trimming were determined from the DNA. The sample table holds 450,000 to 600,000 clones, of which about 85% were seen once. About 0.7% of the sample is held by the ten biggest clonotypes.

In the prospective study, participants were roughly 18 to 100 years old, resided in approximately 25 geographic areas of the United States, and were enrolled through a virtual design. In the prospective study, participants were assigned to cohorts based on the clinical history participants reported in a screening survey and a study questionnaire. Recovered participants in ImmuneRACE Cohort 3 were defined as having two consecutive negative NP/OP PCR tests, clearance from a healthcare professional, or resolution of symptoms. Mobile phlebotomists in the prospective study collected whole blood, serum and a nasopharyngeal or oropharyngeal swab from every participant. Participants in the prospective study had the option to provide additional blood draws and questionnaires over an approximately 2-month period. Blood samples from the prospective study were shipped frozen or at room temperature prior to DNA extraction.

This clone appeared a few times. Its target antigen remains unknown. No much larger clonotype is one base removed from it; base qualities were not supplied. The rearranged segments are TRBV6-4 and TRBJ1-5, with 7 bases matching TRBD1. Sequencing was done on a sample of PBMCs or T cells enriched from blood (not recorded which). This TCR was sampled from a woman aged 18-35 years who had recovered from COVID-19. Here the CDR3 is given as CASSELQGGNQPQHF. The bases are TGTGCCAGCAGTGAATTGCAGGGGGGCAATCAGCCCCAGCATTTT.